This T cell receptor beta chain originates from a study of post-analysis software for immune sequencing data. Background on the study: The disease courses spanned relapsing-remitting, secondary progressive and progressive-relapsing forms of multiple sclerosis. General study findings and limits: Among multiple sclerosis patients, normalized Chao1 diversity was significantly below that of controls.

Libraries were made from TCR beta cDNA, and they carried unique molecular identifiers. cDNA molecules numbering roughly 0.5 million came from about 1 to 10 million T cells. TCRdb ran MiXCR on the PCR reads and lists one entry per CDR3 protein. This table has roughly 410,000 distinct CDR3 sequences, roughly 30% appearing once. This clonotype has a handful of counts. The target antigen is unknown. The specimen was blood. This TCR came from a girl under 18 with multiple sclerosis.

The CDR3 nucleotides are TGTGCCAGCAGCGTAACTGGGGACAGGAGGGCCACTGAAGCTTTCTTT. This gives the protein CASSVTGDRRATEAFF. The V call is TRBV9, the J call TRBJ1-1, with 8 nucleotides matching TRBD1. This CDR3 comprises 16 residues. Germline values: CDR1 SGDLS, CDR2 YYNGEE. V lost 1 base, J lost 4 bases, and 9 bases stayed unmatched.